This T cell receptor beta chain derives from a study of blood T cell repertoires in COVID-19. The protocol was immunoSEQ multiplex PCR, while the TCRdb copy is restricted to in-frame clones and leaves out a portion. The sample lists 75,000 to 95,000 clones, around 80% occurring once. The specimen was peripheral blood. The sequence was obtained from a man between 60 and 75 years old with COVID-19, enrolled during active disease.

In DNA form, the CDR3 reads TGTGCCCCGCCGGGGATATCTGGGGCCAACGTCCTGACTTTC. As protein: CAPPGISGANVLTF. V and J are TRBV18 and TRBJ2-6; tentative D call: TRBD2 (5 bases). V was cut by 11 bases and J by 1 base, with 12 bases left in between. The CDR3 spans 14 residues. CDR1 and CDR2 (germline): KGHSH, LQKENI.